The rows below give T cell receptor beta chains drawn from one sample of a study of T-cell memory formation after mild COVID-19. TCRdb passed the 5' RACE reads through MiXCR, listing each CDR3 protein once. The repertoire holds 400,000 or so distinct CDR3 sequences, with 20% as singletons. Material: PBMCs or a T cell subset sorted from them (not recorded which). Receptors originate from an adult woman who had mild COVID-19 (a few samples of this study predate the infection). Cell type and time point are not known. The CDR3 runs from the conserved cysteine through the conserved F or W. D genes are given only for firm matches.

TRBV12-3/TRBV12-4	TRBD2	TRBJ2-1	CASSRLAGDNEQFF
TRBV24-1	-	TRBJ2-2	CATSQTGDTGELFF
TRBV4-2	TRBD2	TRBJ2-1	CASSPAPLTSGRIGSYNEQFF
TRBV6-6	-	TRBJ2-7	CASRIQGGAYEQYF
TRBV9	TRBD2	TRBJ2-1	CASSVALAGTYEQFF
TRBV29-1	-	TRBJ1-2	CSVGSTNYGYTF
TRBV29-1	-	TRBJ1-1	CSVRTGSSGWGTEAFF
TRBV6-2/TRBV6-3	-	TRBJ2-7	CASSYGWGIGKDEQYF
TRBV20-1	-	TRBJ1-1	CSASADADTEAFF
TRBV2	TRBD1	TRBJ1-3	CASSDRGQAGNTIYF
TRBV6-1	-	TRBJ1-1	CASSENRGGNTEAFF
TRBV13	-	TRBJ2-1	CASSPYRGMGEQFF
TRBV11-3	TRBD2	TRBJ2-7	CASSDGEGFDEQYF
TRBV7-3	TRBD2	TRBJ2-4	CASSPSSGVHIQYF
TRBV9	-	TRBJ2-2	CAGRKAGELFF
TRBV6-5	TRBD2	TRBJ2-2	CASSRGGAGRELFF
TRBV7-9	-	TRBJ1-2	CASRVQDSYGYTF
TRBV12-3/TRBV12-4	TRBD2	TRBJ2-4	CASSFGRGGIQYF
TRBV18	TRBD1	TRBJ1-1	CASSSTGTGSTEAFF
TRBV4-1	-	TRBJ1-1	CASSQQGITEAFF
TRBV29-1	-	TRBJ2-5	CSVEDRLKETQYF
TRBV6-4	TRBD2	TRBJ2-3	CASSELAGGADTQYF
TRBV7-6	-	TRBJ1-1	CASSLGGHNEAFF
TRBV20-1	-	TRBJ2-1	CSARIALELSRGQFF
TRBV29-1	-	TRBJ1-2	CSVVAGNYGYTF
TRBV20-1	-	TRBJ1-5	CSAIPRQGNQPQHF
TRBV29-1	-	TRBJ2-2	CSVARQNTGELFF
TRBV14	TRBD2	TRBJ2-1	CASSPPWTSGYNEQFF
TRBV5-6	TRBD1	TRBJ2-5	CASRRAGTGSETQYF
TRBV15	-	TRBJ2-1	CATSREYNEQFF
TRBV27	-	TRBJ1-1	CASHTSRNTEAFF
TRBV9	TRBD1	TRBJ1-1	CASSPGTGGGTEAFF
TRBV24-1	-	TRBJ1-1	CATSDPMNTEAFF
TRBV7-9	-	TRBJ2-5	CASSSRVTRGEETQYF
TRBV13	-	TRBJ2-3	CASSIRGGPTDTQYF
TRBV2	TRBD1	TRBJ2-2	CAGQATWTGELFF
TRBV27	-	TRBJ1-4	CASSFQRNEKLFF
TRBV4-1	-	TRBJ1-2	CASSQDRVVSYGYTF
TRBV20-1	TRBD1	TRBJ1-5	CSANPGGRGNQPQHF
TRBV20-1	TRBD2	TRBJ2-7	CSAVTRARERSYEQYF
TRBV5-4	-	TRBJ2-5	CASSSQDIQETQYF
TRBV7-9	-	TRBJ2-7	CASSLGESPHEQYF
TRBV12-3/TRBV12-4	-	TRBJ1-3	CASSPPQGTFSGNTIYF
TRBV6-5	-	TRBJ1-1	CASSQRGGRTEAFF
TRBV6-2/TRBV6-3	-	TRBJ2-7	CASGWGVQQYF
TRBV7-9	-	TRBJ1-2	CASSLAEVASVGGYTF
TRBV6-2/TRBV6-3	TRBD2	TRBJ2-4	CASSSLGLAGAKNIQYF
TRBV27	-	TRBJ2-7	CASSAGKVISYEQYF